The sequence of this TCR beta chain was determined in a study of CD8+ T cells in alopecia areata. For the study at large: Treated patients were dosed with oral tofacitinib, taking 5 to 10 mg twice daily.

The germline gives CDR1 SGHRS, CDR2 YFSETQ. The CDR3 spans 15 residues. V gave up 0 bases and J gave up 7 bases, with 14 bases separating them. TCR sequencing used cDNA made by reverse transcription of extracted RNA. This table comes from immunoSEQ multiplex PCR, and its TCRdb copy is limited to in-frame clones, with some not included. The data contain around 130,000 clones, around 50% of them singletons. This clone has more than one count but fewer than ten. The chain has TRBV5-1 and TRBJ2-1, with D possibly TRBD2 on 6 matching bases. This specimen consisted of CD4+ T cells sorted from blood, obtained at week 0. The sequence came from a human donor with alopecia areata. CDR3 protein: CASSLGDFEGNEQFF. The CDR3 nucleotides read TGCGCCAGCAGCTTGGGGGACTTCGAGGGGAATGAGCAGTTCTTC.